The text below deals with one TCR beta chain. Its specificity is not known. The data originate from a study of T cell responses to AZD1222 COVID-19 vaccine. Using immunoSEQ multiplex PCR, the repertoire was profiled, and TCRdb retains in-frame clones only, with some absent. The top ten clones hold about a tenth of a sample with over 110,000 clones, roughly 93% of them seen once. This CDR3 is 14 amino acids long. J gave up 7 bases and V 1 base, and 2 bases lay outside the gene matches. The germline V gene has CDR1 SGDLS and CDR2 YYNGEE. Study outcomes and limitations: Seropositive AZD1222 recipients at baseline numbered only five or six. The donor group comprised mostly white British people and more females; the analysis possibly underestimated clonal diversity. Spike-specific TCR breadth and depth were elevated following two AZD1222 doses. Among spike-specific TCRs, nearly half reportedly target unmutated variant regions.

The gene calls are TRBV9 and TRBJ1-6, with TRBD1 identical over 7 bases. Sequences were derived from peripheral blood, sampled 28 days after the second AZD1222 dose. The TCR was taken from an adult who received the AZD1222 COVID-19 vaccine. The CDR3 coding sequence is TGTGCCAGCAGCGTAACAGGGGAGAATTCACCCCTCCACTTT. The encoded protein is CASSVTGENSPLHF.